What follows describes a single TCR beta chain. The data were obtained in a study of blood T cell repertoires in COVID-19. The CDR3 is 15 residues long. V dropped 4 bases and J dropped 5; count of bases not matched to a gene: 7. Germline V CDR1 and CDR2: SGHRS, YFSETQ. The data were produced by immunoSEQ multiplex PCR, yet TCRdb's version contains in-frame clones alone and is incomplete. The sample records about 500,000 clones, roughly nine tenths being singletons. Patients in Seattle were enrolled during active infection, then followed longitudinally. The TCR was taken from a woman between 45 and 65 years old with COVID-19, enrolled during active disease. The sample comprised peripheral blood. The V call is TRBV5-1, the J call TRBJ1-4, with 8 bases identical to TRBD1. Here the CDR3 DNA reads TGCGCCAGCAGCGCGGGGGACAGGTTAAATGAAAAACTGTTTTTT. It yields the protein CASSAGDRLNEKLFF.